The TCR beta chain under discussion was sequenced for a study of cytomegalovirus exposure and HLA in healthy donors. Study-level findings and limits: TCR beta V segments were, for the most part, productive about 87% or about 30% of the time in an earlier analysis. Only CMV serostatus was available as immune exposure information.

Primers included in the PCR were 60 Vbeta and 13 Jbeta primers. Assay: immunoSEQ multiplex PCR; the TCRdb copy retains only in-frame clones and omits some. Its table lists fewer than 60,000 clones. Concerning this clone itself: Its antigen is unidentified.

The ends lost 0 bases at V and 7 bases at J; junction bases unmatched: 7. The CDR3 contains 15 residues. Germline values: CDR1 SGHRS, CDR2 YFSETQ. This TCR was recovered from a woman aged 25 to 45 in good health and CMV-seropositive. The sequencing sample was made of PBMCs. The genes are TRBV5-1 and TRBJ2-1, with TRBD1 identical over 7 bases. Here the CDR3 DNA reads TGCGCCAGCAGCTTGGATTTAGCAGGGGGAAATGAGCAGTTCTTC. Encoded protein: CASSLDLAGGNEQFF.